This T cell receptor (beta chain) was documented in a study of OX40 agonist ivuxolimab in advanced cancers. The CDR3 contains 14 residues. The germline V and J ends were trimmed by 2 bases and 5 bases, with 10 bases remaining between them. The germline V gene has CDR1 SGHDT and CDR2 YYEEEE. The table came from immunoSEQ multiplex PCR; TCRdb's copy has only in-frame clones and leaves some out. The sample lists 95,000 to 100,000 clones, roughly 80% occurring once. This sample comprised CD4+ or CD8+ T cells sorted from blood, obtained in a trial of the OX40 agonist ivuxolimab. V gene TRBV5-6 combines with J gene TRBJ2-2, with D uncertain. The receptor comes from an adult with an advanced solid tumor such as melanoma, head and neck, liver or kidney cancer. The CDR3 coding sequence is TGTGCCAGCAGCTTACGGAGCCGTACCGGGGAGCTGTTTTTT. Residues: CASSLRSRTGELFF.